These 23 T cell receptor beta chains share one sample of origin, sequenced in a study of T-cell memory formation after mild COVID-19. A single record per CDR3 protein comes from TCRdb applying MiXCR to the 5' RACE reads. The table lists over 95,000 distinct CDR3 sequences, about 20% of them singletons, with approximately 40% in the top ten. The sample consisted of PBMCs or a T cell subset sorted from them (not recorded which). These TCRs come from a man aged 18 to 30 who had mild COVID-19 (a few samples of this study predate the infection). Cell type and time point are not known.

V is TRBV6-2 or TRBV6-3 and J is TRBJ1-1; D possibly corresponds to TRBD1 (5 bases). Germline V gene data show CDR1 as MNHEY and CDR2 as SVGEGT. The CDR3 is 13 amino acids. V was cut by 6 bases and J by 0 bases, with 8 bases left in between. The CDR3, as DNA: TGTGCCAGCAGAAGACAGATGAACACTGAAGCTTTCTTT. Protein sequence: CASRRQMNTEAFF.

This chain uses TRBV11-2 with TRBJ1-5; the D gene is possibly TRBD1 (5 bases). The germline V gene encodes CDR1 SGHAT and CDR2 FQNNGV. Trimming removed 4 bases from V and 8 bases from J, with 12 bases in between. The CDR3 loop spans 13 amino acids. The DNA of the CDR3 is TGTGCCAGCAGCTCCGGGACGGGAGAGCCCCAGCATTTT. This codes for CASSSGTGEPQHF.

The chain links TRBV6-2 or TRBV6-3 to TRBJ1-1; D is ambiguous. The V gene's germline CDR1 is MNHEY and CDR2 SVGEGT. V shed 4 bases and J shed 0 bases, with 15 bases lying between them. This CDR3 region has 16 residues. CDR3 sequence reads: CASSWSEVRLNTEAFF. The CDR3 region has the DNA TGTGCCAGCAGTTGGTCGGAGGTCCGGTTGAACACTGAAGCTTTCTTT.

For the CDR3, the DNA is TGTGCCAGCAGCTGGGCCCTAGCGGGGGGGCCCGCAGATACGCAGTATTTT. Its protein product is CASSWALAGGPADTQYF. The chain joins TRBV11-2 to TRBJ2-3, with 12 bases lining up with TRBD2. The CDR3 extends over 17 amino acids. V lost 4 bases, J lost 4 bases, and 9 bases stayed unmatched. Germline V CDR1 and CDR2: SGHAT, FQNNGV.

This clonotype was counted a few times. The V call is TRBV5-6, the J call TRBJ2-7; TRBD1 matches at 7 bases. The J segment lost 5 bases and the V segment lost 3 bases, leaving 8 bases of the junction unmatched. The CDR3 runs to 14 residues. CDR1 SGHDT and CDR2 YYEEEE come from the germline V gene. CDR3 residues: CASSSSRGLDEQYF. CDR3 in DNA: TGTGCCAGCAGCTCCTCGAGGGGGCTAGACGAGCAGTACTTC.

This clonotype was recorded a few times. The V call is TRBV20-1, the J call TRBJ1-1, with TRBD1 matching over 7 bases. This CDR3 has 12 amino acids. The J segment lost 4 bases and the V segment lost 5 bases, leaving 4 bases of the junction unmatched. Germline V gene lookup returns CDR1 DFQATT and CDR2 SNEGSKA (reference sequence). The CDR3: CSARRQGTEAFF. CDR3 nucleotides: TGCAGTGCTCGACGACAGGGCACTGAAGCTTTCTTT.

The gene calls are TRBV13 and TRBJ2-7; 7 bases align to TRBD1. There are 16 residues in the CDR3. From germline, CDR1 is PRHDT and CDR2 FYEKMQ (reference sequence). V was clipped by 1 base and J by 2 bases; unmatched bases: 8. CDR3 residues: CASSLVGTEAPYEQYF. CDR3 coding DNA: TGTGCCAGCAGCTTAGTAGGGACAGAAGCCCCCTACGAGCAGTACTTC.

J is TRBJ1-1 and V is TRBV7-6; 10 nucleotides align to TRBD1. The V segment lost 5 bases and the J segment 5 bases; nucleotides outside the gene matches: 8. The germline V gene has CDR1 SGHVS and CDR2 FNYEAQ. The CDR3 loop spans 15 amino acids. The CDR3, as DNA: TGTGCCAGCAGCACAGGCCCGGGACAGGGGACTGAAGCTTTCTTT. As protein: CASSTGPGQGTEAFF.

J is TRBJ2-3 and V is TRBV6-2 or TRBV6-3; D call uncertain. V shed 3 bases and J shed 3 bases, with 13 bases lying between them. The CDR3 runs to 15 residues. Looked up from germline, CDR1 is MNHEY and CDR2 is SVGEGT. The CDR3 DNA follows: TGTGCCAGCAGTTATCAGGACCGGCTAACAGATACGCAGTATTTT. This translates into CASSYQDRLTDTQYF.

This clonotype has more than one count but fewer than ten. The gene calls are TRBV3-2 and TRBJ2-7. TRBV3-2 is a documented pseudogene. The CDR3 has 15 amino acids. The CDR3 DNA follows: TGTGCCAGCAGCCAAGAGATCGGACGAGGCTGCGAGCAGTACGTC. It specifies CASSQEIGRGCEQYV.

CDR3 in amino acids: CASSPTRDRANEQFF. The CDR3 DNA reads TGCGCCAGCAGCCCGACCCGGGACAGGGCCAATGAGCAGTTCTTC. The chain joins TRBV4-1 to TRBJ2-1; 9 nucleotides match TRBD1. This CDR3 contains 15 residues. CDR1 MGHRA and CDR2 YSYEKL come from the germline V gene. V lost 4 bases to trimming and J lost 6 bases; unmatched junction nucleotides: 7.

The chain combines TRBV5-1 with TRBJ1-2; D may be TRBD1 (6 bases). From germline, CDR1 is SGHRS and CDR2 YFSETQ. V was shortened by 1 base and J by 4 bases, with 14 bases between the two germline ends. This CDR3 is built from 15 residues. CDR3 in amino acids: CASSLKAGAFYGYTF. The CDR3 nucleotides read TGCGCCAGCAGCTTGAAGGCAGGGGCTTTCTATGGCTACACCTTC.

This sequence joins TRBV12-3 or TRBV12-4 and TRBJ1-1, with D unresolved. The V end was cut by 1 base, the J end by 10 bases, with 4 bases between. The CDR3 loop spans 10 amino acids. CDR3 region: CASSLVAAFF. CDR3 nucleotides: TGTGCCAGCAGTTTAGTGGCAGCTTTCTTT.

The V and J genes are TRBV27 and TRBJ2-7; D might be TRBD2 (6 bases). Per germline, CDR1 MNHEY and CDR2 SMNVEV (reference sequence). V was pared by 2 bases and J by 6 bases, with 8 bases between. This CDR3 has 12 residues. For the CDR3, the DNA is TGTGCCAGCAGTTTAGCGGGGATCGAGCAGTACTTC. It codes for CASSLAGIEQYF.

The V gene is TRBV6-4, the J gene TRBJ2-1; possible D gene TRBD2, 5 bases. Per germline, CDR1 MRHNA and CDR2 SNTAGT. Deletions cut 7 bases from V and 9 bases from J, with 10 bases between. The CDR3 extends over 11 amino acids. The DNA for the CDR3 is TGTGCCAGCACTCTCAGCGGTGAGCAGTTCTTC. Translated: CASTLSGEQFF.

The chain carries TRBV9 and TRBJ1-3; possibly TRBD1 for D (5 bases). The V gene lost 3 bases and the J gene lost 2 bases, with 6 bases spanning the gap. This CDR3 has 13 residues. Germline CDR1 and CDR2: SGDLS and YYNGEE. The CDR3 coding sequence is TGTGCCAGCAGCGGGGGGGCTGGAAACACCATATATTTT. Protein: CASSGGAGNTIYF.

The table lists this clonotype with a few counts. The CDR3 DNA follows: TGTGCCAGCAGCTTGGATTTGACAGGGGCCCAAGAGACCCAGTACTTC. Protein product: CASSLDLTGAQETQYF. The chain links TRBV7-8 to TRBJ2-5; 8 bases align to TRBD1. The germline gives CDR1 SGHVS, CDR2 FQNEAQ. The CDR3 contains 16 residues. Trimming at V came to 3 bases and at J to 1 base, leaving 7 bases not matched to a gene.

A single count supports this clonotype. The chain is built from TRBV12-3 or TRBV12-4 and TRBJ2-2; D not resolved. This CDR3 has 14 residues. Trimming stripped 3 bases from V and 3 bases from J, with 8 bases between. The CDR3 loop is CASSFDRYTGELFF. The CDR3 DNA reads TGTGCCAGCAGTTTCGATAGATACACCGGGGAGCTGTTTTTT.

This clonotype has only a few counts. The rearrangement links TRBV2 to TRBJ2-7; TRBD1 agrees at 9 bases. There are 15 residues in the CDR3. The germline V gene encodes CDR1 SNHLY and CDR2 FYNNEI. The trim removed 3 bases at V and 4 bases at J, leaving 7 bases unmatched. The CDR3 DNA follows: TGTGCCAGCAGTGACACAGGGGGCGGTTTGTACGAGCAGTACTTC. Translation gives CASSDTGGGLYEQYF.

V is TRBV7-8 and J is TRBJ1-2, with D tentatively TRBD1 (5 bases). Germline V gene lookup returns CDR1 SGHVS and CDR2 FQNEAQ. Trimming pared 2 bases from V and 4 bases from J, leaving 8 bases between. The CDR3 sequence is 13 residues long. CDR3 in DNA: TGTGCCAGCAGCTTAAGGGGCGGCTATGGCTACACCTTC. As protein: CASSLRGGYGYTF. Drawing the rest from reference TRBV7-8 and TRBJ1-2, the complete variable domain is GAGVSQSPRYKVAKRGQDVALRCDPISGHVSLFWYQQALGQGPEFLTYFQNEAQLDKSGLPSDRFFAERPEGSVSTLKIQRTQQEDSAVYLCASSLRGGYGYTFGSGTRLTVV.

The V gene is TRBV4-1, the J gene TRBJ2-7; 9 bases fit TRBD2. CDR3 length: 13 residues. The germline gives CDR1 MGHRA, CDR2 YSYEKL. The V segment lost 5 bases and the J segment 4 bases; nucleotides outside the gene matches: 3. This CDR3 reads CASSTAGGYEQYF. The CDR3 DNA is TGCGCCAGCAGCACAGCGGGGGGTTACGAGCAGTACTTC.

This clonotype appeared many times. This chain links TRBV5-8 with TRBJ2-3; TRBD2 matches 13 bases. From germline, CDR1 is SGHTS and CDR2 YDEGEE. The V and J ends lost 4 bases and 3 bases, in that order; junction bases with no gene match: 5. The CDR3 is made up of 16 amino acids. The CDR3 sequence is CASSPRTSGGTDTQYF. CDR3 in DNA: TGTGCCAGCAGCCCGAGGACTAGCGGGGGAACAGATACGCAGTATTTT.

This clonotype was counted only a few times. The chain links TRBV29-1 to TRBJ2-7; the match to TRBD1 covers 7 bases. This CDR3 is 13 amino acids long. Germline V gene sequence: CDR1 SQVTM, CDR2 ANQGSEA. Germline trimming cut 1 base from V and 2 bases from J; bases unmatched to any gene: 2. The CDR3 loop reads CSVEVTGAYEQYF. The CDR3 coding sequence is TGCAGCGTTGAAGTAACAGGGGCCTACGAGCAGTACTTC.